This T cell receptor beta chain was documented in a study of read filtering for tumor transcriptome and immune sequencing. Study results and caveats: This fraction held mixed bone marrow immune cells after CD138-negative sorting.

From roughly 390 ng of RNA, a library with molecular barcoded alpha/delta and beta/gamma adaptors was made. TCRdb used MiXCR to reprocess the reads, holding one entry per CDR3 protein. The sample shows 20,000 to 30,000 distinct CDR3 sequences, 20% of them seen only once. This clonotype was observed many times. Its antigen is as yet unknown. Germline assignment: CDR1 MNHEY and CDR2 SMNVEV (reference sequence). The CDR3 loop spans 13 amino acids. Deletions cut 6 bases from V and 0 bases from J, with 8 bases between. The chain has TRBV27 and TRBJ1-1; D not resolved. The specimen sequenced was a population of CD138-negative cells sorted from bone marrow. The receptor was isolated from a donor older than 35 with multiple myeloma. The CDR3 spells CASRATLNTEAFF. The CDR3 region has the DNA TGTGCCAGCAGGGCGACTTTGAACACTGAAGCTTTCTTT.